Given below is one TCR beta chain in context. Antigen: not known. This sample is part of a study of CXCR3-negative and CXCR3-positive naive CD8 T cells. Study-wide results and caveats: Greater hydrophobicity was found in TRB CDR3s of CXCR3-positive naive cells than of CXCR3-negative naive cells. For naive cells, CXCR3-negative and CXCR3-positive subsets had similar TRBV-TRBJ usage; for memory cells, usage differed.

Preparation of TRB cDNA libraries relied on 5' RACE carrying UMI labels. TCRdb reanalyzed the 5' RACE reads, giving one entry per CDR3 protein sequence and no DNA. Its listing shows around 140,000 distinct CDR3 sequences. The TCR comes from a human donor in good health. Some clones in this sample may be carry-over from other donors' samples. The material sequenced was naive CXCR3+ CD8+ T cells from blood. Sample subset: CD45RO-CCR7+CD27+CD95- naive CD8+ T cells expressing CXCR3 (TNR3+).

The CDR3 is CASSLPDPGNHGYTF. The chain uses TRBV5-1 and TRBJ1-2; TCRdb's D call, TRBD1, is unchecked because there is no DNA. CDR3 length equals 15 residues. Germline V lookup: CDR1 SGHRS, CDR2 YFSETQ.